This record covers a single T cell receptor beta chain. Its antigen is still unknown. Some clones are missing from TCRdb's copy, which holds only in-frame ones; the method was immunoSEQ multiplex PCR. The sample holds roughly 120,000 clones, 90% seen once. These data are taken from a study of T cell clones after liver transplantation. Turning to the study itself: Liver transplant recipients had immunosuppression withdrawal attempted within 2 years.

The study, taken as a whole, reports: Graft donor-reactive T cells may have migrated into the graft rather than being deleted.

This CDR3 spans 14 amino acids. Germline values: CDR1 SGHRS, CDR2 YFSETQ. The ends were cut back, 3 bases at V and 6 bases at J, with 16 bases in the middle. This receptor was taken from a human patient who received a liver transplant. A share of the T cells may be of graft donor origin. This material consisted of CD4+ T cells from blood, taken 12 months after liver transplant. The V gene is TRBV5-1, the J gene TRBJ2-7; D possibly corresponds to TRBD2 (6 bases). For the CDR3, the DNA is TGCGCCAGCAGCTGGTTGGGGGGTGGCAGCGAGCAGTACTTC. As protein: CASSWLGGGSEQYF.